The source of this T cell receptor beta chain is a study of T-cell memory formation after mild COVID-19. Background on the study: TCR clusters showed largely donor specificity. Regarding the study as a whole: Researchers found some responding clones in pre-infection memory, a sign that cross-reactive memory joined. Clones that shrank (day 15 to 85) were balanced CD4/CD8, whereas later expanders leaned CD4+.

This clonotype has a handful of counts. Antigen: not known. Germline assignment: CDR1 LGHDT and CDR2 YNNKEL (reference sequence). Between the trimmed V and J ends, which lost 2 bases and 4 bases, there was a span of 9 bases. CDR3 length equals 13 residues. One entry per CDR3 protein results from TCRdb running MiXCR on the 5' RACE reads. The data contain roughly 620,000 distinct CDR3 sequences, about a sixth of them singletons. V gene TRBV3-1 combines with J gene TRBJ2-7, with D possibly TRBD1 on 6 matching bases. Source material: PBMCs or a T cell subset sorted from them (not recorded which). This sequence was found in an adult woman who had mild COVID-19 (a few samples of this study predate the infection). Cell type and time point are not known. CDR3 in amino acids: CASSQRQVYEQYF. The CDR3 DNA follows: TGTGCCAGCAGCCAAAGACAGGTATACGAGCAGTACTTC.